This T cell receptor (beta chain) was observed in a study of shared clonotypes between healthy human individuals. Memory CD4+ cells were the fraction left after CD45RA+ naive selection. The repertoire was sequenced with immunoSEQ multiplex PCR; TCRdb's copy has only in-frame clones and lacks some. Among 550,000 to 800,000 clones, approximately 74% were seen once, and the ten largest hold over 1.5%. Trimming took off 2 bases at V and 0 bases at J, with 14 bases between the two ends. Germline-derived CDR1 and CDR2 are KGHSH and LQKENI. This CDR3 spans 17 amino acids. The TCR comes from a woman in her twenties or thirties in good health. The source material was memory CD4+ T cells sorted from blood. Subset meaning: CD45RA-negative fraction. The chain uses TRBV18 and TRBJ1-5, with D unclear. The CDR3 loop reads CASSPTDGSYSNQPQHF. The CDR3 nucleotides read TGTGCCAGCTCACCAACGGACGGATCCTATAGCAATCAGCCCCAGCATTTT. Supplemented by reference TRBV18 and TRBJ1-5, the full variable domain reads NAGVMQNPRHLVRRRGQEARLRCSPMKGHSHVYWYRQLPEEGLKFMVYLQKENIIDESGMPKERFSAEFPKEGPSILRIQQVVRGDSAAYFCASSPTDGSYSNQPQHFGDGTRLSIL.